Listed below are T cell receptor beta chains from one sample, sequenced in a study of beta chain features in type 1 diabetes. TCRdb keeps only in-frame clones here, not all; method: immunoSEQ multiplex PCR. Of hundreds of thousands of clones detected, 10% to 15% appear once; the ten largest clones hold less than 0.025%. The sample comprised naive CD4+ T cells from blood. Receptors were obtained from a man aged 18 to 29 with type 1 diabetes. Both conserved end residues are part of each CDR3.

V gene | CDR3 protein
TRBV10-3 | CALGGGLTDTQYF
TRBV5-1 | CASRGGQETDTQYF
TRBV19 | CASSDRVTEAFF
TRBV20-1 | CSARDTGYTF
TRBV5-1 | CASSLVGGTPSSYNSPLHF
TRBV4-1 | CASSHPGAGYRYGYTF
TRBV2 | CASGSGASGANVLTF
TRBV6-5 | CASRTGASNQPQHF
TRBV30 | CAWSVRLEGDTQYF
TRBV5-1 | CASSGSSGANVLTF
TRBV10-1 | CASSESGRTYEQYF
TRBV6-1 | CASSEMGPNYGYTF
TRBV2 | CASRGGLAGEQETQYF
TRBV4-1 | CASSQGIVSSYEQYF
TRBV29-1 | CSAAFSNTEAFF
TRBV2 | CASSEGYSRQSFF
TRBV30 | CAWGRRTLGEAFF
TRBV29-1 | CSVEGVPGQGQKTQYF
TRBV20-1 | CSARDYTEAFF
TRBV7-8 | CASSLGQGNQPQHF
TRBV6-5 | CASSYSPDDYGYTF
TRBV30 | CAWSAKGGANEKLFF
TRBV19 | CASQNRNTQYF
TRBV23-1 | CASSPPRQAPTYEQYF
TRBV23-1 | CASSRGGQKSPSYEQYF
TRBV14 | CASSPRVGDSNEKLFF
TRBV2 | CASGPERARTDEQFF
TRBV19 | CASSIGQGATGELFF
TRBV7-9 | CASSFPNGYTQYF
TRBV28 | CASSPGQGRTYEQYF